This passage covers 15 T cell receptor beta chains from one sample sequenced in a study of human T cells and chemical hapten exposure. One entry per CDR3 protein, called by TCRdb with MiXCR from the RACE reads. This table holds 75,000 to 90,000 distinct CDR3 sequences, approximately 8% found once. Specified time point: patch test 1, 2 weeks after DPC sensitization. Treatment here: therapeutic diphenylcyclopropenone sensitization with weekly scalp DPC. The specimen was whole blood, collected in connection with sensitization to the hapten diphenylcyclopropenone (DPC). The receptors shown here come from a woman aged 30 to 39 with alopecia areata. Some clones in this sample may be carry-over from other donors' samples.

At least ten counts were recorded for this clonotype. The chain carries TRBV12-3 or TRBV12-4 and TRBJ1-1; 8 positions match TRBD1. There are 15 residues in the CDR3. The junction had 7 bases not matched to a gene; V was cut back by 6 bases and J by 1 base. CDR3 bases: TGTGCCAGCAGCACTGGACAGGGTTGGAACACTGAAGCTTTCTTT. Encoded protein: CASSTGQGWNTEAFF.

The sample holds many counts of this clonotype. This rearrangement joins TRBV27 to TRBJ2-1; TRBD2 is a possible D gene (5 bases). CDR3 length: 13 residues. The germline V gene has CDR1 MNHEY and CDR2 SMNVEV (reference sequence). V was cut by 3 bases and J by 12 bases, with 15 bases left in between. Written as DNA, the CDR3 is TGTGCCAGCAGTTTCGAGGGCGTGTCCGGGCAGTTCTTC. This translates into CASSFEGVSGQFF.

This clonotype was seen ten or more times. The CDR3, as DNA: TGTGCCAGCAGTGAGACAGGGACCCGCACAGATACGCAGTATTTT. This encodes CASSETGTRTDTQYF. The rearrangement links TRBV2 to TRBJ2-3; the match to TRBD1 covers 7 bases. Germline-derived CDR1 and CDR2 are SNHLY and FYNNEI. V lost 3 bases, J lost 1 base, and 4 bases stayed unmatched. The CDR3 has 15 amino acids.

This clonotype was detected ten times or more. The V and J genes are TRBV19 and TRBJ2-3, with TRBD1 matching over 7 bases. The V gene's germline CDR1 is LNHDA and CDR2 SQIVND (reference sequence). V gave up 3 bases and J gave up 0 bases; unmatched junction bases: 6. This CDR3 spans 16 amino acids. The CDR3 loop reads CASSMFDRASTDTQYF. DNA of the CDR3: TGTGCCAGTAGTATGTTTGACAGGGCGAGCACAGATACGCAGTATTTT.

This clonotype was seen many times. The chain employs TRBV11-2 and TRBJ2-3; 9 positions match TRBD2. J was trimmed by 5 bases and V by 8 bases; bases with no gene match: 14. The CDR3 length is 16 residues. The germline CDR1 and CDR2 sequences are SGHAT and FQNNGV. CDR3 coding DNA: TGTGCCAGCCTTCGTGGTCGCGGGGGGGCCGGAGATACGCAGTATTTT. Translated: CASLRGRGGAGDTQYF.

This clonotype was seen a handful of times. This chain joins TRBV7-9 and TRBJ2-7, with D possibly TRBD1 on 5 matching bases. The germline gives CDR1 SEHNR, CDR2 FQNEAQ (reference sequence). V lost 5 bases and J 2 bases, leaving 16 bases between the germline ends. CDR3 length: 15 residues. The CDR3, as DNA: TGTGCCAGCAGCCCATTCAGGACAACTGCCTACGAGCAGTACTTC. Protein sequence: CASSPFRTTAYEQYF.

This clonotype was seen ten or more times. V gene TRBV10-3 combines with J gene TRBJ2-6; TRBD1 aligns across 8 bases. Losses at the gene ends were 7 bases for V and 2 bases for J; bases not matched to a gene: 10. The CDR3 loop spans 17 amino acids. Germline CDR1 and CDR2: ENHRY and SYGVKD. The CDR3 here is CAINPGATGAGANVLTF. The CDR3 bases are TGTGCCATCAACCCCGGAGCGACAGGGGCTGGGGCCAACGTCCTGACTTTC.

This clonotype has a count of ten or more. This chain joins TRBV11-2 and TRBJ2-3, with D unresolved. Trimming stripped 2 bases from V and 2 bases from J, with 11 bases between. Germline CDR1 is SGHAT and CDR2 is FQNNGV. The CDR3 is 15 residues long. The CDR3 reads CASSLSRRLTDTQYF. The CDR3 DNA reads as TGTGCCAGCAGCTTAAGTCGGCGGCTCACAGATACGCAGTATTTT.

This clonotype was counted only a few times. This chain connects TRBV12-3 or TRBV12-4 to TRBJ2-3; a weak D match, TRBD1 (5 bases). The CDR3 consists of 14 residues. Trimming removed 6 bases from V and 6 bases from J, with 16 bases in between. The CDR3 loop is CASRETAAPDTQYF. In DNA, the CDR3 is TGTGCCAGCAGAGAGACAGCCGCCCCGGATACGCAGTATTTT.

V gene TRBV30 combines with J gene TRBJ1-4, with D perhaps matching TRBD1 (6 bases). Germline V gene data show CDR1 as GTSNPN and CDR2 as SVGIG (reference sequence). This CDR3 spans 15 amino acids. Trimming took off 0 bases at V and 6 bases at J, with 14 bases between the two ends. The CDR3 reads CAWSVKARGDEKLFF. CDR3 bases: TGTGCCTGGAGTGTAAAGGCCAGGGGAGATGAAAAACTGTTTTTT.

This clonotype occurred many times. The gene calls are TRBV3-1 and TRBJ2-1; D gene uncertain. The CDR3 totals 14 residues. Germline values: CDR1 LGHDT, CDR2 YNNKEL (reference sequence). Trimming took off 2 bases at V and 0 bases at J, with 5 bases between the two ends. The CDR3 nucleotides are TGTGCCAGCAGCCAAACGAGCTCCTACAATGAGCAGTTCTTC. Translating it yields CASSQTSSYNEQFF.

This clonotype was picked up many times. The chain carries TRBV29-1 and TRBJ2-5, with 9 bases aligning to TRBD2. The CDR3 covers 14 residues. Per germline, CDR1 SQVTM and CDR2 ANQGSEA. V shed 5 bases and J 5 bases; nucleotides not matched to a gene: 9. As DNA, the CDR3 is TGCAGCGTTCGGGTAGCGGGGGTGGGTGAGACCCAGTACTTC. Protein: CSVRVAGVGETQYF.

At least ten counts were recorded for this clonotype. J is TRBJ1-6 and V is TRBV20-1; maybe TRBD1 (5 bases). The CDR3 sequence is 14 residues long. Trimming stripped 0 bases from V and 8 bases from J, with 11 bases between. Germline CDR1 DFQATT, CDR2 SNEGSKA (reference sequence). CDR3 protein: CSARDPQGDSPLHF. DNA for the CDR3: TGCAGTGCTAGAGACCCACAAGGGGATTCACCCCTCCACTTT.

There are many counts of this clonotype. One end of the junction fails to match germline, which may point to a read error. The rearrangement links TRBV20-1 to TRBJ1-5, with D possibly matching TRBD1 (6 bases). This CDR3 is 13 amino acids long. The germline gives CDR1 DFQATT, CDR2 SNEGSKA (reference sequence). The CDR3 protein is CSARGAGAQPQHF. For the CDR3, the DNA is TGCAGTGCAAGAGGGGCAGGGGCTCAGCCCCAGCATTTT.

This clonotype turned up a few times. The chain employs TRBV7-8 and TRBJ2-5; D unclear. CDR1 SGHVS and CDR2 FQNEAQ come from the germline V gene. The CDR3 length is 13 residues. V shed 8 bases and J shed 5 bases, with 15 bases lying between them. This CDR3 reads CASSRSSLETQYF. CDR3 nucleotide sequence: TGTGCCAGCTCACGAAGCTCCCTCGAGACCCAGTACTTC.